The T cell receptor beta chain described here comes from a study of blood T cell repertoires in COVID-19. Study-wide background: Italy, Spain and the United States were the sources of the convalescent and acute COVID-19 samples. PBMCs, B-cell-depleted T cells, or T cells provided the cDNA or gDNA that made up the material.

This clone was counted a few times. Under the authors' procedure: Amplification of reference gene primers provided the estimated nucleated cell counts. Sequenced by immunoSEQ multiplex PCR; TCRdb stores in-frame clones only, minus some. D and trimming come from the DNA, and the V and J calls and clone size come from that table. The sample holds tens of thousands of clones; approximately 80% are singletons and the top ten take 5.5% to 6%. The trim removed 4 bases at V and 3 bases at J, leaving 6 bases unmatched. Germline loops: CDR1 SGDLS, CDR2 YYNGEE. The CDR3 covers 14 residues. The sequenced sample consisted of peripheral blood. The sequence derives from a human donor in a cohort sampled during active or convalescent COVID-19. The J gene is TRBJ1-2, the V gene TRBV9, with TRBD1 matching 7 bases. The CDR3, as DNA: TGTGCCAGCAGCAAACAGGGGATGGACTATGGCTACACCTTC. This codes for CASSKQGMDYGYTF.